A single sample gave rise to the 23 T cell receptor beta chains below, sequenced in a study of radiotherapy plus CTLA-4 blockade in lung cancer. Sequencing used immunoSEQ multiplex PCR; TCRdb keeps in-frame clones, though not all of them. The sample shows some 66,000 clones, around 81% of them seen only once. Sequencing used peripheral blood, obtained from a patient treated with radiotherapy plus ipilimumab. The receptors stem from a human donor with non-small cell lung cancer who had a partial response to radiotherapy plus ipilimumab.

The CDR3 loop is CASSYGWSGGAYEQYF. The CDR3 DNA follows: TGTGCCAGCAGTTATGGGTGGTCGGGAGGCGCCTACGAGCAGTACTTC. V is TRBV27 and J is TRBJ2-7; the match to TRBD2 covers 7 bases. The germline V gene encodes CDR1 MNHEY and CDR2 SMNVEV (reference sequence). With 4 bases clipped from V and 2 bases from J, the junction kept 11 bases outside the gene matches. This CDR3 has 16 residues.

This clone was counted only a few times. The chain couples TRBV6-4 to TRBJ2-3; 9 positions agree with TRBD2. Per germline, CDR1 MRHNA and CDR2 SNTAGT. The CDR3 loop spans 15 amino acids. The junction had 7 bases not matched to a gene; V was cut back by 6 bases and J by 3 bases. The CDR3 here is CASRRGRAGTDTQYF. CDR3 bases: TGTGCCAGCAGACGCGGGAGGGCAGGTACAGATACGCAGTATTTT.

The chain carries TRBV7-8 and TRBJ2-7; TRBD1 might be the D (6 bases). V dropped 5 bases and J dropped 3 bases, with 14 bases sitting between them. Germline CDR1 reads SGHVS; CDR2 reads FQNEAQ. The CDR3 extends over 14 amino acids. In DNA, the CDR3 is TGTGCCAGCAGCCCATCTGACAGGAGCTACGAGCAGTACTTC. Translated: CASSPSDRSYEQYF.

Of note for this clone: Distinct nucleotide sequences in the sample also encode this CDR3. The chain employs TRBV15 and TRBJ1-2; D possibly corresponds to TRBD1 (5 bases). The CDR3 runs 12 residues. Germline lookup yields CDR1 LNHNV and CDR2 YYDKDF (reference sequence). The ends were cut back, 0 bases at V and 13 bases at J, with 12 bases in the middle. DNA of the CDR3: TGTGCCACCAGCAGAGATCTGACAGCTGTCACCTTC. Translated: CATSRDLTAVTF.

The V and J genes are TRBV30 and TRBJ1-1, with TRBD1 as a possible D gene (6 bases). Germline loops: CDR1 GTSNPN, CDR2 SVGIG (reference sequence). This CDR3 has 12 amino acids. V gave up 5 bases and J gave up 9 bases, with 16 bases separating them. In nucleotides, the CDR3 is TGTGCCTGGGACAGGTCCAACAACCAAGCTTTCTTT. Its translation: CAWDRSNNQAFF.

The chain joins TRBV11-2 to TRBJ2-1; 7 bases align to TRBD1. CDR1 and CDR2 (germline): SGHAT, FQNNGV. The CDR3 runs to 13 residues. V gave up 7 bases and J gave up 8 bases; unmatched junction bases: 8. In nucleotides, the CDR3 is TGTGCCAGCACCCCGAACAGGGGCCATGAGCAGTTCTTC. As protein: CASTPNRGHEQFF.

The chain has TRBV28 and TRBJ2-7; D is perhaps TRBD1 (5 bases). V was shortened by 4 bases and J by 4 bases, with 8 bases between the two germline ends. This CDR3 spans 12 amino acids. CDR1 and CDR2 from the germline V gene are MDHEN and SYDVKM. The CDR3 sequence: CASSYDSYEQYF. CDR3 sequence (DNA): TGTGCCAGCAGTTACGACAGTTACGAGCAGTACTTC.

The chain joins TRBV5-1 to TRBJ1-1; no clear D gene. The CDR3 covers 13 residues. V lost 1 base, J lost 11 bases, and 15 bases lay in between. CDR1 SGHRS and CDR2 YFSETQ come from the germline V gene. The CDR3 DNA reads TGCGCCAGCAGCTTGAACGGGGAAGGGATGGCTTTCTTT. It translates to CASSLNGEGMAFF.

The CDR3 spells CASSLEKYARGSGNTIYF. In DNA form, the CDR3 reads TGTGCCAGCAGCTTAGAAAAGTATGCCAGGGGCTCTGGAAACACCATATATTTT. The chain employs TRBV7-2 and TRBJ1-3; tentative D call: TRBD1 (6 bases). The germline gives CDR1 SGHTA, CDR2 FQGNSA. Between the trimmed V and J ends, which lost 1 base and 0 bases, there was a span of 16 bases. The CDR3 is 18 residues long.

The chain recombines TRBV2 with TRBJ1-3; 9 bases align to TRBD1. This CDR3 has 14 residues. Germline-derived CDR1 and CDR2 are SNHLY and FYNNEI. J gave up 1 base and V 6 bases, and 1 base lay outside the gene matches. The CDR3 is CASRDRGSGNTIYF. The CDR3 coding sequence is TGTGCCAGCAGGGACAGGGGATCTGGAAACACCATATATTTT.

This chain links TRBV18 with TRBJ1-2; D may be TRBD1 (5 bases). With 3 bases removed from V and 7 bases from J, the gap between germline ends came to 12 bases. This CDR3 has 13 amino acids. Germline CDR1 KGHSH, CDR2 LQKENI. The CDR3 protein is CASSPPGRVGYTF. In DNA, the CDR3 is TGTGCCAGCTCACCCCCTGGCAGGGTTGGCTACACCTTC. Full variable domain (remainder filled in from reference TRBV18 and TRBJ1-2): NAGVMQNPRHLVRRRGQEARLRCSPMKGHSHVYWYRQLPEEGLKFMVYLQKENIIDESGMPKERFSAEFPKEGPSILRIQQVVRGDSAAYFCASSPPGRVGYTFGSGTRLTVV.

CDR3 sequence reads: CASSLSASGSADTQYF. The CDR3 coding sequence is TGCGCCAGCAGCCTGAGCGCGAGCGGGAGCGCAGATACGCAGTATTTT. The chain joins TRBV5-1 to TRBJ2-3; 8 bases align to TRBD2. Germline lookup yields CDR1 SGHRS and CDR2 YFSETQ. The CDR3 is 16 residues long. J lost 4 bases, V lost 4 bases, and 11 bases had no gene match.

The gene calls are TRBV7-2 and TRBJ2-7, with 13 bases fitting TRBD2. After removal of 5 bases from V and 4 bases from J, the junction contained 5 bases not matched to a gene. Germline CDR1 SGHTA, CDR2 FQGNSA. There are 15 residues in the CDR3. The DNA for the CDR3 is TGTGCCAGCAGCACGCGGACTAGCGGGAGATACGAGCAGTACTTC. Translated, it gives CASSTRTSGRYEQYF.

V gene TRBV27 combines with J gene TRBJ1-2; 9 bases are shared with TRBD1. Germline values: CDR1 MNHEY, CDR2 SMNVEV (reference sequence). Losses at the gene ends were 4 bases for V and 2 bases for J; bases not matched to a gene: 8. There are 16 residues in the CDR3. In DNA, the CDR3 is TGTGCCAGCAGTTCACCGAGGGACAGGGTAAACTATGGCTACACCTTC. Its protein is CASSSPRDRVNYGYTF.

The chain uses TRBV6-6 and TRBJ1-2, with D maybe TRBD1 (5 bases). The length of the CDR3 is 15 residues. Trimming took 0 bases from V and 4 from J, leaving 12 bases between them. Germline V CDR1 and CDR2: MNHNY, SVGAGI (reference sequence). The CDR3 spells CASSYSVGGSYGYTF. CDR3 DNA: TGTGCCAGCAGTTACTCGGTGGGGGGATCCTATGGCTACACCTTC.

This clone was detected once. As DNA, the CDR3 is TGTGCCTGGAGTCCAAGAGACAGGGGGTTTACCTACGAGCAGTACTTC. The encoded protein is CAWSPRDRGFTYEQYF. The J gene is TRBJ2-7, the V gene TRBV30; 9 nucleotides align to TRBD1. The CDR3 spans 16 residues. Germline CDR1 is GTSNPN and CDR2 is SVGIG (reference sequence). V lost 2 bases, J lost 2 bases, and 10 bases stayed unmatched. The full variable domain, its missing parts supplied by reference TRBV30 and TRBJ2-7, is SQTIHQWPATLVQPVGSPLSLECTVEGTSNPNLYWYRQAAGRGLQLLFYSVGIGQISSEVPQNLSASRPQDRQFILSSKKLLLSDSGFYLCAWSPRDRGFTYEQYFGPGTRLTVT.

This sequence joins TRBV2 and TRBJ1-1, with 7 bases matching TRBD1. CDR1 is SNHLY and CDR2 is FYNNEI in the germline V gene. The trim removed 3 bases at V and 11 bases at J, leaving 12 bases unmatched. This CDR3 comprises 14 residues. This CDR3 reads CASSEAGGTSNAFF. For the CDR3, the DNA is TGTGCCAGCAGTGAGGCAGGGGGGACGTCTAACGCTTTCTTT.

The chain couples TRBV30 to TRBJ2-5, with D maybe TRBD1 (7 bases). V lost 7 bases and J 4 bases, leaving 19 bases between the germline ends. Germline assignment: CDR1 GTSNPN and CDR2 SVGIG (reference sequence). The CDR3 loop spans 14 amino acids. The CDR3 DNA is TGTGCCTCCGGAGGAACGGAGGGGGCAGAGACCCAGTACTTC. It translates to CASGGTEGAETQYF.

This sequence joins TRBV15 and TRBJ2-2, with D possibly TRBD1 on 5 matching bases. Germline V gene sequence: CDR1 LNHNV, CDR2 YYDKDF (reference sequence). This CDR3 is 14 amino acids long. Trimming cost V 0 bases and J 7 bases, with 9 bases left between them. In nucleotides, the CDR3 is TGTGCCACCAGCAGAGATCGTAGGGGCGGGGAGCTGTTTTTT. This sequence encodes CATSRDRRGGELFF.

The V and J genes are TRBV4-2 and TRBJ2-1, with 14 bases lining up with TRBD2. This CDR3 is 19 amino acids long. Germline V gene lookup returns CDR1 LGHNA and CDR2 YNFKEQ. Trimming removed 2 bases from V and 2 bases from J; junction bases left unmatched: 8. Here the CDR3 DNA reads TGTGCCAGCAGCCAAAGAGGGACTAGCGGGAGTCTGACCTACAATGAGCAGTTCTTC. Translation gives CASSQRGTSGSLTYNEQFF.

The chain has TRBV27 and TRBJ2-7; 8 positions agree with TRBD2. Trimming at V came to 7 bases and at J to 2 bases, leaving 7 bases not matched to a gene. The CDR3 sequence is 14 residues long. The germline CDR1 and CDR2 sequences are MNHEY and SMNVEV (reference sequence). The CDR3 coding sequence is TGTGCCAGCAAGGAACTAGCGGCACCCTACGAGCAGTACTTC. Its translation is CASKELAAPYEQYF.

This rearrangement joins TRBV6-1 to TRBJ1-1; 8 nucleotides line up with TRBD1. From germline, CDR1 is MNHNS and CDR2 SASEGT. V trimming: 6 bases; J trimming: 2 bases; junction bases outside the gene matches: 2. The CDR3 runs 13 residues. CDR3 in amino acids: CASSGQGNTEAFF. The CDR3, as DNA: TGTGCCAGCAGCGGACAGGGAAACACTGAAGCTTTCTTT.

The CDR3 loop is CASSLARQGDGYTF. The CDR3 nucleotides read TGTGCCAGCAGCTTGGCCCGACAGGGGGATGGCTACACCTTC. The chain combines TRBV5-4 with TRBJ1-2, with TRBD1 matching 9 bases. Per the germline V gene, CDR1 is SGHNT and CDR2 is YYREEE (reference sequence). This CDR3 has 14 residues. Germline trimming cut 0 bases from V and 6 bases from J; bases unmatched to any gene: 3.